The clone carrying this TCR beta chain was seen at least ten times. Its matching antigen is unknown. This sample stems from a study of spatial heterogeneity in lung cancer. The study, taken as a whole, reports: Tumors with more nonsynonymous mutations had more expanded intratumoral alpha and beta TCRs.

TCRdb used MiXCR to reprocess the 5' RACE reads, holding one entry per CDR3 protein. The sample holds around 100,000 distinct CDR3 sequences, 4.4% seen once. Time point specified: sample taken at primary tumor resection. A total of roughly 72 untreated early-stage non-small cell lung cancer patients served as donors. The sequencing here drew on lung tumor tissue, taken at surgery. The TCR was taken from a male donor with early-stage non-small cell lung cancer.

The DNA of the CDR3 is TGTGCCAGCAGTTATTTCGGTAATCAGCCCCAGCATTTT. It specifies CASSYFGNQPQHF. V gene TRBV6-6 combines with J gene TRBJ1-5; D is undetermined. This CDR3 comprises 13 residues. Germline V gene data show CDR1 as MNHNY and CDR2 as SVGAGI (reference sequence). V was shortened by 3 bases and J by 4 bases, with 7 bases between the two germline ends.